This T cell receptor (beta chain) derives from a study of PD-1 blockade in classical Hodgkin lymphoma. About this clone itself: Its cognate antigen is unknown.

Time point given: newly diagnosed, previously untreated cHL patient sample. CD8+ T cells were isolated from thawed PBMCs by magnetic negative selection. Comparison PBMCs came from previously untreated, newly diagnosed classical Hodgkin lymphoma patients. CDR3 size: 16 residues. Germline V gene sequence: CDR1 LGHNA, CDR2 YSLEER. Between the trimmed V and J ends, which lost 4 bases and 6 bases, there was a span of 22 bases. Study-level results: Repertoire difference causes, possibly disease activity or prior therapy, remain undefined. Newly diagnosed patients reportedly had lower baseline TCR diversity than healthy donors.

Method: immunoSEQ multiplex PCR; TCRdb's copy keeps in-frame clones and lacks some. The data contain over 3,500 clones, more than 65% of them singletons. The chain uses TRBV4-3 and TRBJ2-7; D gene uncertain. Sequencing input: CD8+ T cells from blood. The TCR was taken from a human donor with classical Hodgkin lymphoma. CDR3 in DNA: TGCGCCAGCAGCCCTCCGGCGGATAAAGCCGCCTCCGAGCAGTACTTC. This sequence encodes CASSPPADKAASEQYF.